Presented here are 24 T cell receptor beta chains from one specimen sequenced in a study of blood T cell repertoires in COVID-19. Method: immunoSEQ multiplex PCR; TCRdb's copy keeps in-frame clones and lacks some. This sample yields about 170,000 clones, of which approximately 90% are seen a single time; approximately 2.1% belongs to the top ten. The material sequenced was peripheral blood. These receptor sequences come from a man aged 50-60 years who had recovered from COVID-19.

The V gene is TRBV2, the J gene TRBJ1-5, with D perhaps matching TRBD1 (5 bases). V lost 10 bases to trimming and J lost 7 bases, with 20 bases between them. The CDR3 runs to 14 residues. In germline, CDR1 is SNHLY, CDR2 FYNNEI. The CDR3 is CATSSWGEEQPQHF. For the CDR3, the DNA is TGTGCCACGAGTAGTTGGGGGGAAGAGCAGCCCCAGCATTTT.

The rearrangement uses TRBV7-2 and TRBJ1-4; tentatively, D is TRBD1 (6 bases). This CDR3 comprises 16 residues. Trimming cost V 5 bases and J 3 bases, with 16 bases left between them. The V gene's germline CDR1 is SGHTA and CDR2 FQGNSA. The CDR3 loop reads CASSPGQAAPNEKLFF. For the CDR3, the DNA is TGTGCCAGCAGCCCGGGACAAGCGGCACCTAATGAAAAACTGTTTTTT.

The chain couples TRBV11-1 to TRBJ2-1; TRBD2 aligns across 7 bases. The CDR3 runs to 13 residues. The ends lost 5 bases at V and 7 bases at J; junction bases unmatched: 5. Germline CDR1 and CDR2: SGHAT and FQDESV (reference sequence). The CDR3 region has the DNA TGTGCCAGCAGCGCGAACGGGGGGAATGAGCAGTTCTTC. The encoded protein is CASSANGGNEQFF.

The CDR3 bases are TGTGCCAGCAGTCCCGGGGGGGCGAACCCCTACGAGCAGTACTTC. This codes for CASSPGGANPYEQYF. V is TRBV28 and J is TRBJ2-7; 8 bases are shared with TRBD2. This CDR3 is built from 15 residues. Trimming removed 5 bases from V and 2 bases from J; junction bases left unmatched: 8. Germline CDR1 MDHEN, CDR2 SYDVKM.

The chain links TRBV6-5 to TRBJ2-1; TRBD2 matches 13 bases. Losses at the gene ends were 6 bases for V and 9 bases for J; bases not matched to a gene: 5. From germline, CDR1 is MNHEY and CDR2 SVGAGI. The CDR3 has 14 amino acids. CDR3 amino acids: CASRGTSGMGEQFF. The CDR3 DNA is TGTGCCAGCAGGGGGACTAGCGGGATGGGTGAGCAGTTCTTC.

The CDR3 loop is CASSESGGQKAEAFF. The CDR3 DNA follows: TGTGCCAGCAGTGAATCAGGGGGGCAGAAGGCTGAAGCTTTCTTT. The rearrangement joins TRBV25-1 to TRBJ1-1, with 7 nucleotides matching TRBD1. Trimming removed 1 base from V and 6 bases from J; junction bases left unmatched: 8. Germline-derived CDR1 and CDR2 are MGHDK and SYGVNS. The CDR3 has 15 residues.

The chain couples TRBV7-5 to TRBJ2-7; the table gives TRBD1 as D, unverified against the DNA. TRBV7-5 is shown as a pseudogene. CDR3 length: 15 residues. The DNA for the CDR3 is TGTGTCAGAAGCTCCCACTTCGGGACAGGTTACGAGCAGTACTTC. This gives the protein CVRSSHFGTGYEQYF.

The chain's CDR3 is CAISEEGSVSYEQYF. The CDR3 nucleotides read TGTGCCATCAGTGAGGAAGGTAGCGTGTCCTACGAGCAGTACTTC. The chain combines TRBV10-3 with TRBJ2-7, with a weak D call TRBD2 (5 bases). The germline CDR1 and CDR2 sequences are ENHRY and SYGVKD. The V end lost 2 bases, the J end lost 1 base, and 12 bases lay between the germline ends. This CDR3 spans 15 amino acids.

This clone was seen once. The chain links TRBV2 to TRBJ2-4; 9 positions match TRBD1. The CDR3 runs to 15 residues. The junction had 3 bases not matched to a gene; V was cut back by 6 bases and J by 0 bases. Germline assignment: CDR1 SNHLY and CDR2 FYNNEI. For the CDR3, the DNA is TGTGCCAGCAGAGGACAGGGGATAGCCAAAAACATTCAGTACTTC. Protein product: CASRGQGIAKNIQYF.

This chain links TRBV7-9 with TRBJ2-5; D is perhaps TRBD2 (6 bases). CDR3 length: 16 residues. The V end was cut by 5 bases, the J end by 5 bases, with 21 bases between. Germline CDR1 is SEHNR and CDR2 is FQNEAQ (reference sequence). DNA of the CDR3: TGTGCCAGCAGCCTCCTCCTCGGCGGGGATACGGAGACCCAGTACTTC. It yields the protein CASSLLLGGDTETQYF.

This clone was seen more than once but under ten times. CDR3 residues: CASSAHSDGIGETQYF. CDR3 nucleotides: TGTGCCAGCAGCGCCCACTCCGACGGAATCGGGGAGACCCAGTACTTC. The genes are TRBV9 and TRBJ2-5; D gene ambiguous. Trimming stripped 3 bases from V and 5 bases from J, with 20 bases between. Germline V CDR1 and CDR2: SGDLS, YYNGEE. The CDR3 loop spans 16 amino acids.

This clone showed up just once. The J gene is TRBJ1-2, the V gene TRBV2, with 7 positions matching TRBD1. CDR3 length: 15 residues. Per the germline V gene, CDR1 is SNHLY and CDR2 is FYNNEI. Losses at the gene ends were 6 bases for V and 2 bases for J; bases not matched to a gene: 9. The DNA of the CDR3 is TGTGCCAGCAGACGAGGAGGGGGACAGAACTATGGCTACACCTTC. Protein product: CASRRGGGQNYGYTF.

This clone was recorded only once. The chain joins TRBV13 to TRBJ2-1; 7 nucleotides agree with TRBD2. Unmatched junction bases numbered 2, after V lost 0 bases and J lost 0 bases. CDR1 and CDR2 (germline): PRHDT, FYEKMQ (reference sequence). The CDR3 consists of 16 residues. The CDR3 reads CASSLGGGGSYNEQFF. The CDR3 bases are TGTGCCAGCAGCTTAGGTGGCGGGGGCTCCTACAATGAGCAGTTCTTC.

The chain carries TRBV28 and TRBJ1-3, with a tentative D call TRBD1 (5 bases). The CDR3 is made up of 17 amino acids. V dropped 7 bases and J dropped 4 bases, with 23 bases sitting between them. Looked up from germline, CDR1 is MDHEN and CDR2 is SYDVKM. The CDR3 here is CASTAPPGTSTGNTIYF. As DNA, the CDR3 is TGTGCCAGCACCGCCCCCCCCGGGACTTCAACGGGAAACACCATATATTTT.

The rearrangement links TRBV5-1 to TRBJ1-4, with TRBD1 identical over 7 bases. CDR1 and CDR2 (germline): SGHRS, YFSETQ. The CDR3 consists of 14 residues. The junction had 5 bases not matched to a gene; V was cut back by 4 bases and J by 5 bases. This chain's CDR3 is CASSKGTVNEKLFF. CDR3 DNA sequence: TGCGCCAGCAGCAAAGGGACAGTGAATGAAAAACTGTTTTTT. Full variable domain (rest looked up from reference TRBV5-1 and TRBJ1-4): KAGVTQTPRYLIKTRGQQVTLSCSPISGHRSVSWYQQTPGQGLQFLFEYFSETQRNKGNFPGRFSGRQFSNSRSEMNVSTLELGDSALYLCASSKGTVNEKLFFGSGTQLSVL.

The genes are TRBV27 and TRBJ1-2; 8 nucleotides match TRBD1. CDR1 is MNHEY, CDR2 SMNVEV, per germline (reference sequence). Trimming at V came to 6 bases and at J to 7 bases, leaving 10 bases not matched to a gene. This CDR3 is built from 14 residues. CDR3 nucleotide sequence: TGTGCCAGCAGGGATGCGACAGGGGTGGTTGGCTACACCTTC. It translates to CASRDATGVVGYTF.

The J gene is TRBJ2-1, the V gene TRBV5-1; perhaps TRBD1 as D (5 bases). Germline CDR1 SGHRS, CDR2 YFSETQ. There are 14 residues in the CDR3. Trimming took off 4 bases at V and 8 bases at J, with 16 bases between the two ends. In DNA, the CDR3 is TGCGCCAGCAGCAAGACGACAGTAAGCTATGAGCAGTTCTTC. It is translated as CASSKTTVSYEQFF. The full variable domain, in which reference TRBV5-1 and TRBJ2-1 provide the parts outside the CDR3, is KAGVTQTPRYLIKTRGQQVTLSCSPISGHRSVSWYQQTPGQGLQFLFEYFSETQRNKGNFPGRFSGRQFSNSRSEMNVSTLELGDSALYLCASSKTTVSYEQFFGPGTRLTVL.

The chain combines TRBV7-3 with TRBJ1-1, with D tentatively TRBD1 (6 bases). The CDR3 sequence is 15 residues long. V lost 5 bases and J lost 0, with 13 bases in between. Per germline, CDR1 SGHTA and CDR2 FQGTGA. The CDR3 sequence is CASSPGGIMNTEAFF. CDR3 bases: TGTGCCAGCAGCCCTGGGGGCATTATGAACACTGAAGCTTTCTTT.

V gene TRBV5-1 combines with J gene TRBJ2-1, with D perhaps TRBD1 (6 bases). This CDR3 region has 12 residues. Trimming removed 2 bases at V and 6 bases at J, with 6 bases between. Germline assignment: CDR1 SGHRS and CDR2 YFSETQ. The CDR3: CASSLQGNEQFF. The CDR3 coding sequence is TGCGCCAGCAGCTTACAGGGCAATGAGCAGTTCTTC.

J is TRBJ2-7 and V is TRBV6-5; 13 nucleotides match TRBD2. This CDR3 is 15 amino acids long. Germline V gene sequence: CDR1 MNHEY, CDR2 SVGAGI. Trimming at V came to 6 bases and at J to 6 bases, leaving 8 bases not matched to a gene. This CDR3 is CASSSGLAGVGEQYF. Here the CDR3 DNA reads TGTGCCAGCAGCTCCGGACTAGCGGGAGTAGGCGAGCAGTACTTC.

The chain is built from TRBV7-3 and TRBJ2-5, with 7 bases aligning to TRBD1. The CDR3 runs 13 residues. V dropped 5 bases and J dropped 3; count of bases not matched to a gene: 3. From germline, CDR1 is SGHTA and CDR2 FQGTGA. The CDR3 coding sequence is TGTGCCAGCAGCCGTACAGGGGAAGAGACCCAGTACTTC. Amino acids: CASSRTGEETQYF.

The CDR3 sequence is CASSTGGETQYF. The CDR3 nucleotides are TGTGCCAGTTCTACAGGTGGGGAGACCCAGTACTTC. This chain connects TRBV19 to TRBJ2-5, with D possibly matching TRBD1 (5 bases). Trimming stripped 8 bases from V and 5 bases from J, with 12 bases between. CDR3 length equals 12 residues. CDR1 is LNHDA and CDR2 is SQIVND in the germline V gene (reference sequence).

J is TRBJ1-3 and V is TRBV19; 7 nucleotides agree with TRBD1. Germline CDR1 LNHDA, CDR2 SQIVND (reference sequence). J gave up 4 bases and V 4 bases, and 13 bases lay outside the gene matches. The CDR3 sequence is 17 residues long. For the CDR3, the DNA is TGTGCCAGTAGTAGGCTGCAAGGACAGGACTCCGGAAACACCATATATTTT. Amino acid sequence: CASSRLQGQDSGNTIYF.

The rearrangement joins TRBV29-1 to TRBJ2-4; unclear D gene. V was shortened by 1 base and J by 0 bases, with 7 bases between the two germline ends. CDR1 SQVTM and CDR2 ANQGSEA come from the germline V gene. The CDR3 has 14 residues. Here the CDR3 DNA reads TGCAGCGTTGAAGGAGGCCTAGCCAAAAACATTCAGTACTTC. This translates into CSVEGGLAKNIQYF.